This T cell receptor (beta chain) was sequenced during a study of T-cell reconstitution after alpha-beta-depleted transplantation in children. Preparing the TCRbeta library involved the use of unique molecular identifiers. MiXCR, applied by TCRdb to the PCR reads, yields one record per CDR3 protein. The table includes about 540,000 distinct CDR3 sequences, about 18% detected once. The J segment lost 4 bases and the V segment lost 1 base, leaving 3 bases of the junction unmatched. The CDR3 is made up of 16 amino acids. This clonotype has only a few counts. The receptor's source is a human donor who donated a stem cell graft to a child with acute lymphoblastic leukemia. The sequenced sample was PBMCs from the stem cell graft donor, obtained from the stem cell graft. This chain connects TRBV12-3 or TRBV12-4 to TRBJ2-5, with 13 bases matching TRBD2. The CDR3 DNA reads TGTGCCAGCAGTTTAGAGTGGACTAGCGGGAGAGAGACCCAGTACTTC. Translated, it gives CASSLEWTSGRETQYF.